This T cell receptor (beta chain) was recorded in a study of blood T cell repertoires in COVID-19. Study as a whole: COVID-19 samples from acute and convalescent phases originated in the United States, Italy and Spain.

Trimming removed 4 bases from V and 3 bases from J, with 16 bases in between. The germline gives CDR1 SGHNT, CDR2 YYREEE (reference sequence). The CDR3 has 16 amino acids. Profiled with immunoSEQ multiplex PCR; TCRdb holds only in-frame clones, not every one. Among just under 20,000 clones listed, over 85% were seen once. Material for sequencing was peripheral blood. This sequence joins TRBV5-4 and TRBJ2-2; possible D gene TRBD2, 7 bases. The receptor was isolated from a woman aged 50 to 60 with active COVID-19. The CDR3 bases are TGTGCCAGCAGCGTACAAACAGGGAGGGACACCGGGGAGCTGTTTTTT. Translation: CASSVQTGRDTGELFF.